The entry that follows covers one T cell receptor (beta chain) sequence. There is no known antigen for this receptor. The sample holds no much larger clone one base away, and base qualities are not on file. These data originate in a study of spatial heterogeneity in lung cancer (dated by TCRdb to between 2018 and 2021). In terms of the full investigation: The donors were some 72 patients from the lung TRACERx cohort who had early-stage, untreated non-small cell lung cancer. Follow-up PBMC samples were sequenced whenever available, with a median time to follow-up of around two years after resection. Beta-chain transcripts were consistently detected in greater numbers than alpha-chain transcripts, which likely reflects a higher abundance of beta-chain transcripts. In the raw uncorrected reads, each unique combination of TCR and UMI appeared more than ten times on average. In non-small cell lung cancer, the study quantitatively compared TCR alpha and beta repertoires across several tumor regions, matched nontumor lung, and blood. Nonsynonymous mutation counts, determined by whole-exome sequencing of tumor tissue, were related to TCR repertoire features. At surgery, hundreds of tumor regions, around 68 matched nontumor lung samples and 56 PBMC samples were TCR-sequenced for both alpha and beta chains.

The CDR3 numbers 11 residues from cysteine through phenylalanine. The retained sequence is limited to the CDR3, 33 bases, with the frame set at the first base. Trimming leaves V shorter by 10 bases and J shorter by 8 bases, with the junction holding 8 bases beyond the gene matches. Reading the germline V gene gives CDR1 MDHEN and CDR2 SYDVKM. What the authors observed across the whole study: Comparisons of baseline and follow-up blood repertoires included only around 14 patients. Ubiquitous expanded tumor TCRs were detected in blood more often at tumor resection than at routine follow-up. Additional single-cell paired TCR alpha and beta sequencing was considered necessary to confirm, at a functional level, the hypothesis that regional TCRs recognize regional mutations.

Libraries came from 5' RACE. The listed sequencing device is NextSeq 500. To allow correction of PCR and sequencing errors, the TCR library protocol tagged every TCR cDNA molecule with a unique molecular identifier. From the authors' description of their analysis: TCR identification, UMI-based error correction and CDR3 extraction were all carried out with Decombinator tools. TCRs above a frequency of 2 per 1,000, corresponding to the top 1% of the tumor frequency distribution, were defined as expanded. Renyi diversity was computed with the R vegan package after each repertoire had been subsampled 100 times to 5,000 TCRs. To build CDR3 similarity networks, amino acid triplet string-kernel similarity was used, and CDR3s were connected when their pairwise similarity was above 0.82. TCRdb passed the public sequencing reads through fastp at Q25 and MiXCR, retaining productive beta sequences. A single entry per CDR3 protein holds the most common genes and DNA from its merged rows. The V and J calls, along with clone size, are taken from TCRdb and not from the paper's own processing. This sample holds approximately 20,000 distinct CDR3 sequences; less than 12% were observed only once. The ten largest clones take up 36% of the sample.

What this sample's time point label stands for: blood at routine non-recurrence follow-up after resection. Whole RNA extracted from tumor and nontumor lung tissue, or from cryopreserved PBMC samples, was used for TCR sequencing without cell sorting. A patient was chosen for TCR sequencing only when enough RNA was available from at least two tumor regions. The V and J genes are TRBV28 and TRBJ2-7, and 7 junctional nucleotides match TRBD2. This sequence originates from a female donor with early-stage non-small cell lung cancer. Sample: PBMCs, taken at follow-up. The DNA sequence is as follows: TGTGCCACCGAGGGGAGGGGCAAGCAGTACTTC. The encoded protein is CATEGRGKQYF.